This T cell receptor beta chain stems from a study of T cell clonality in common variable immunodeficiency. This clone came up a few times. Its antigen is not identified. The read falls 3 residues short of the CDR3 end, and the missing part is taken from the germline J gene. Using immunoSEQ multiplex PCR, the repertoire was profiled, and TCRdb retains in-frame clones only, with some absent. The specimen has about 19,000 clones, none found just once. Whole-study findings and limits: The cause of increased CVID clonality remains unclear without subpopulation sequencing. Fewer deletions and N-nucleotide insertions were reportedly seen in common variable immunodeficiency TCR beta sequences.

Trimming stripped 0 bases from V and 8 bases from J, with 12 bases between. The CDR3 is 14 residues long. The germline CDR1 and CDR2 sequences are SGHRS and YFSETQ. This receptor was obtained from a human donor with common variable immunodeficiency. J is TRBJ2-4 and V is TRBV5-1; a possible D gene is TRBD2 (5 bases). The sample comprised peripheral blood mononuclear cells. CDR3 bases read: TGCGCCAGCAGCTTGGGAGGGTTCGAGGACATT. It yields the protein CASSLGGFEDI. The whole CDR3 protein is CASSLGGFEDIQYF.